The clone carrying this T cell receptor (beta chain) came up a few times. This may be a read error, as it is one base from a much larger clone. Using RNA transcripts as the source, TCR beta CDR3 regions were amplified. A set of HTBI primers served as the primers for a first-round RT-PCR of the TCR CDR3. TCRdb processed the multiplex PCR reads anew with MiXCR; each CDR3 protein has one entry. This sample has around 800,000 distinct CDR3 sequences; 35% to 40% occur once, and the top ten carry about 8.9%. These data are taken from a study of T cells in Graves' hyperthyroidism and ophthalmopathy. This CDR3 contains 12 residues. Per the germline V gene, CDR1 is ENHRY and CDR2 is SYGVKD. The V end lost 6 bases, the J end lost 3 bases, and 8 bases lay between the germline ends.

V is TRBV10-3 and J is TRBJ1-1; D ambiguous. The TCR comes from a man between 18 and 35 years old with Graves' hyperthyroidism. The sample consisted of blood. CDR3 sequence reads: CAIRAGDTEAFF. As DNA, the CDR3 is TGTGCCATCAGGGCCGGGGACACTGAAGCTTTCTTT.